This TCR beta chain was captured by sequencing in a study of blood T cell repertoires in COVID-19. Study-level background: Spain, Italy and the United States supplied samples that represented acute and convalescent COVID-19. Nucleic acid was either cDNA or gDNA, and it came from T cells, B-cell-depleted T cells, or PBMCs.

Profiling relied on immunoSEQ multiplex PCR, and the TCRdb table lists in-frame clones only, not all of them. The table includes around 65,000 clones, roughly three quarters detected once. V was pared by 3 bases and J by 8 bases, with 17 bases between. Germline CDR1 is SGHKS and CDR2 is YYEKEE (reference sequence). This CDR3 region has 14 residues. Source material: peripheral blood. The source of this sequence is a man in his fifties or sixties with acute or convalescent COVID-19. The rearrangement joins TRBV5-5 to TRBJ1-1, with D perhaps TRBD1 (5 bases). The CDR3 spells CASSWGLRPKEAFF. Written as DNA, the CDR3 is TGTGCCAGCAGCTGGGGACTTCGCCCGAAGGAAGCTTTCTTT.